The sequence of this T cell receptor (beta chain) was determined in a study of cytomegalovirus exposure and HLA in healthy donors. Study-level information: A prior study identified just under 120 million unique TCR beta sequences from around 180 million T cells. The study, taken as a whole, reports: Later analysis revealed greater clonal expansion in HLA-associated TCR beta chains than in equally common others. Earlier results showed most TCR beta V segments being productive about 87% or about 30% of the time.

This clone was observed once. Its antigen is still unknown. The donors comprised healthy bone marrow donors. Trimming took 4 bases from V and 2 from J, leaving 8 bases between them. The V gene's germline CDR1 is SGHTA and CDR2 FQGNSA. There are 13 residues in the CDR3. The PCR employed 60 Vbeta primers together with 13 Jbeta primers. Measured with immunoSEQ multiplex PCR; TCRdb has only the in-frame clones, and not every one. Of around 79,000 clones listed, about 69% are singletons. The chain uses TRBV7-2 and TRBJ1-2; no clear D gene. This TCR was recovered from a woman aged 40 to 50 in good health and CMV-seropositive. The sequenced sample was PBMCs. For the CDR3, the DNA is TGTGCCAGCAGCTCCCAGAGGAACTATGGCTACACCTTC. It is translated as CASSSQRNYGYTF. Looking up the rest from reference TRBV7-2 and TRBJ1-2 gives the full variable domain: GAGVSQSPSNKVTEKGKDVELRCDPISGHTALYWYRQSLGQGLEFLIYFQGNSAPDKSGLPSDRFSAERTGGSVSTLTIQRTQQEDSAVYLCASSSQRNYGYTFGSGTRLTVV.